Given below is one TCR beta chain in context. Trimming pared 1 base from V and 7 bases from J, leaving 13 bases between. This CDR3 spans 14 amino acids. The V gene's germline CDR1 is SNHLY and CDR2 FYNNEI. Some clones are missing from TCRdb's copy, which holds only in-frame ones; the method was immunoSEQ multiplex PCR. The sample lists approximately 74,000 clones; 88% were seen once. The source of the sample is a study of T cell changes during pregnancy in multiple sclerosis. The sequences come from peripheral blood, collected before pregnancy. The V and J genes are TRBV2 and TRBJ1-2; D is perhaps TRBD1 (6 bases). The receptor was derived from a female donor with multiple sclerosis, enrolled in a pregnancy study. In nucleotides, the CDR3 is TGTGCCAGCAGTGAAGACCAGGGGCGGCGTGGCTACACCTTC. Translated: CASSEDQGRRGYTF.